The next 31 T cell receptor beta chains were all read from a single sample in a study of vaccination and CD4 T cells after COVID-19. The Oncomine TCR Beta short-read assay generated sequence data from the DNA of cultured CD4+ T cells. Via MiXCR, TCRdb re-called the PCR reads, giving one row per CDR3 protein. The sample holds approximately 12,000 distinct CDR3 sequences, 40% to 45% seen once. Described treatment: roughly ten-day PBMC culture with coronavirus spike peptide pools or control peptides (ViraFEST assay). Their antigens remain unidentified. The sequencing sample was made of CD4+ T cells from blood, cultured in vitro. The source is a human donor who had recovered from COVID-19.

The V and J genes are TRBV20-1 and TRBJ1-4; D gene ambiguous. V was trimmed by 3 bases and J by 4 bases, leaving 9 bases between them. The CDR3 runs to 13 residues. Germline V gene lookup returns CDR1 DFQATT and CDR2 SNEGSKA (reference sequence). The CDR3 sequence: CSARVGGNEKLFF. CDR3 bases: TGCAGTGCTAGGGTCGGCGGTAATGAAAAACTGTTTTTT.

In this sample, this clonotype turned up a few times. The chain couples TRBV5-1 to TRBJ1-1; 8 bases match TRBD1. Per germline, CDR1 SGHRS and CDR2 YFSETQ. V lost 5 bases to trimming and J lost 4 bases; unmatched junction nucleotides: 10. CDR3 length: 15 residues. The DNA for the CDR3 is TGCGCCAGCAGGGTATCGGGGACAGGACGCACTGAAGCTTTCTTT. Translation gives CASRVSGTGRTEAFF.

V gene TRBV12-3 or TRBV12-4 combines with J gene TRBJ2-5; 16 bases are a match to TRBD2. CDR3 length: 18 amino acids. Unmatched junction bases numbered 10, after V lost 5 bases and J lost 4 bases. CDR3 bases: TGTGCCAGCAGTGTACCGGGACTAGCGGGAGGGTGGGGAGAGACCCAGTACTTC. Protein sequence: CASSVPGLAGGWGETQYF.

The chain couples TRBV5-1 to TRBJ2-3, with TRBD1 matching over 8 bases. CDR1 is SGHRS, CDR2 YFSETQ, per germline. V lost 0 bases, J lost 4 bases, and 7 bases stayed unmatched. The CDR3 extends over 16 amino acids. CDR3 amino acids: CASSLVARGRADTQYF. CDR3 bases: TGCGCCAGCAGCTTGGTGGCCAGGGGGCGCGCAGATACGCAGTATTTT.

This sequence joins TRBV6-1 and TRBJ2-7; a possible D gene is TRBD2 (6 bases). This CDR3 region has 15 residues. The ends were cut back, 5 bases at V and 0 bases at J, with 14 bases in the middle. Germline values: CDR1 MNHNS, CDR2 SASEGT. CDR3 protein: CASSPGTSSSYEQYF. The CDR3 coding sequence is TGTGCCAGCAGTCCCGGGACTTCCAGCTCCTACGAGCAGTACTTC.

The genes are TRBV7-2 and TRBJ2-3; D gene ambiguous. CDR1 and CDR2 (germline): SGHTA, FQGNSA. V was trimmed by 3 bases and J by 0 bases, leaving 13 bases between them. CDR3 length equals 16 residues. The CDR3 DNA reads TGTGCCAGCAGCTTTCACAGCCTCACTAGCACAGATACGCAGTATTTT. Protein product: CASSFHSLTSTDTQYF.

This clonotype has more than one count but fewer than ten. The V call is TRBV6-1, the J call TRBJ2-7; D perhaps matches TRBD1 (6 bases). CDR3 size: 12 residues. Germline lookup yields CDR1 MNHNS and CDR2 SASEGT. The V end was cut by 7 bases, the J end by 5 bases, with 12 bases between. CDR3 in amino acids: CASIAGVNEQYF. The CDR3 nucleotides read TGTGCCAGCATTGCAGGGGTAAACGAGCAGTACTTC.

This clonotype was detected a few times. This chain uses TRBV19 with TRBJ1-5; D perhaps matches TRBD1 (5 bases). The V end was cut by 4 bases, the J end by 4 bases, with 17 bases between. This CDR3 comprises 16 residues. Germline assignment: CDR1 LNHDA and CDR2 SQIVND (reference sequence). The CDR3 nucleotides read TGTGCCAGTAGTACTCCGAGAGGACACGTAAATCAGCCCCAGCATTTT. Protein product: CASSTPRGHVNQPQHF.

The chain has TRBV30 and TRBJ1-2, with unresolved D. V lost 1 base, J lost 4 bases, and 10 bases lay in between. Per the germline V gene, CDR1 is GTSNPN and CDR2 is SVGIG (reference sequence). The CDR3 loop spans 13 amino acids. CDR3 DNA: TGTGCCTGGAGTGATGGAACCCTCTATGGCTACACCTTC. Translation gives CAWSDGTLYGYTF.

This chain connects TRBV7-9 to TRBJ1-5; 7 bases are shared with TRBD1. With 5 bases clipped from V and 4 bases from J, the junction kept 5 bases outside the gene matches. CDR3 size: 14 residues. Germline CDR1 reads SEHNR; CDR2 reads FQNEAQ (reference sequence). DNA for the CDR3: TGTGCCAGCAGCATAGGGACAGTAAATCAGCCCCAGCATTTT. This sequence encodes CASSIGTVNQPQHF.

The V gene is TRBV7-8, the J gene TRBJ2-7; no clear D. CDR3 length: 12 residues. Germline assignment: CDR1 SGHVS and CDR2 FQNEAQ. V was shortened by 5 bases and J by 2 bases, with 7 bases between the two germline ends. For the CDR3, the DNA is TGTGCCAGCAGCCCCCTCGCCTACGAGCAGTACTTC. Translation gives CASSPLAYEQYF.

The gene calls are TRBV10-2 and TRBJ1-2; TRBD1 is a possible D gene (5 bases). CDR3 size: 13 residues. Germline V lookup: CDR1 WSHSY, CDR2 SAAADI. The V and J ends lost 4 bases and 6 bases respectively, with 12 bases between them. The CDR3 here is CASSGGRAHGYTF. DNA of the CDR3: TGCGCCAGCAGTGGAGGCAGGGCCCATGGCTACACCTTC.

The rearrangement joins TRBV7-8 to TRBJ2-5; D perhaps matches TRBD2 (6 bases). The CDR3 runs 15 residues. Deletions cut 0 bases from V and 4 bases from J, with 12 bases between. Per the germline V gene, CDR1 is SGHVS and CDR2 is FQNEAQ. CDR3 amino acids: CASSLAVWGVETQYF. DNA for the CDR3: TGTGCCAGCAGCTTAGCAGTCTGGGGGGTAGAGACCCAGTACTTC.

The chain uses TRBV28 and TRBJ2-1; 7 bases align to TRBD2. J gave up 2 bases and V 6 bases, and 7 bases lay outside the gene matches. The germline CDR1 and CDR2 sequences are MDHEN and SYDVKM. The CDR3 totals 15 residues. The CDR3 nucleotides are TGTGCCAGCAGCCCGGGCGGGACTACCTACAATGAGCAGTTCTTC. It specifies CASSPGGTTYNEQFF.

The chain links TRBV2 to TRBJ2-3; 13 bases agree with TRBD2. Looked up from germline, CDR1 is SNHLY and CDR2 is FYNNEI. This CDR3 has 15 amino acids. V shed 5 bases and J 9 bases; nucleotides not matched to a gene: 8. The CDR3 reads CASSPQLAGGDTQYF. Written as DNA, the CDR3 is TGTGCCAGCAGTCCCCAACTAGCGGGAGGGGACACGCAGTATTTT. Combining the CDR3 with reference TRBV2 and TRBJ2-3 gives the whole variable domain EPEVTQTPSHQVTQMGQEVILRCVPISNHLYFYWYRQILGQKVEFLVSFYNNEISEKSEIFDDQFSVERPDGSNFTLKIRSTKLEDSAMYFCASSPQLAGGDTQYFGPGTRLTVL.

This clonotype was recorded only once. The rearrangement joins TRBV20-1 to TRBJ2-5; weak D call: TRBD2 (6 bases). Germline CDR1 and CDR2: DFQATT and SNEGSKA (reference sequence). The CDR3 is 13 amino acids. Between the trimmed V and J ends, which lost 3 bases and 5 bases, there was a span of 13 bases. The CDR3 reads CSASGPGGETQYF. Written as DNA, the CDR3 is TGCAGTGCTAGCGGGCCTGGAGGGGAGACCCAGTACTTC.

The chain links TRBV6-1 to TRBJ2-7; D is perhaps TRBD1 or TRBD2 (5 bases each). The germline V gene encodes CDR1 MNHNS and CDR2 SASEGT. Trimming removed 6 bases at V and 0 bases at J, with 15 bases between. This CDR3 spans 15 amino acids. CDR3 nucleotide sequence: TGTGCCAGCAGACGAGGGGTCCCGAGCTCCTACGAGCAGTACTTC. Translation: CASRRGVPSSYEQYF.

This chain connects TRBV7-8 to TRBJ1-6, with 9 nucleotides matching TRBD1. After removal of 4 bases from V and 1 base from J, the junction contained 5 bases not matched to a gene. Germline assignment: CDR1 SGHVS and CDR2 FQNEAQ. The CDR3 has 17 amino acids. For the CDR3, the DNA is TGTGCCAGCAGCTCTCGACAGGGGGTTTCCTATAATTCACCCCTCCACTTT. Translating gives CASSSRQGVSYNSPLHF.

DNA of the CDR3: TGTGCCAGCAGCCAATCCGGGACAGGGGTCTATGGCTACACCTTC. Translating it yields CASSQSGTGVYGYTF. This chain links TRBV7-6 with TRBJ1-2, with 10 bases matching TRBD1. In germline, CDR1 is SGHVS, CDR2 FNYEAQ. The V gene end was trimmed by 5 bases and the J gene end by 4 bases; junction bases not matched to a gene: 7. The CDR3 is 15 residues long.

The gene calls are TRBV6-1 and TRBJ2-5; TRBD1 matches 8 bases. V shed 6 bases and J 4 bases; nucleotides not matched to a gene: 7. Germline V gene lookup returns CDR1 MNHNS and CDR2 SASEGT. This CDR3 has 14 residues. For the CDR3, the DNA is TGTGCCAGCAGGCAGGGGGCGTCTCCAGAGACCCAGTACTTC. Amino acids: CASRQGASPETQYF.

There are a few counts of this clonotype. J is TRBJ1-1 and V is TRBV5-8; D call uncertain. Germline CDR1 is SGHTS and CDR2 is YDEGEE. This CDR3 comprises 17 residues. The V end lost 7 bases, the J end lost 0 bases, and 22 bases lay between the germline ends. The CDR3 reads CASPDPRLRPMNTEAFF. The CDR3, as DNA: TGTGCCAGCCCCGACCCGAGGTTGCGCCCAATGAACACTGAAGCTTTCTTT.

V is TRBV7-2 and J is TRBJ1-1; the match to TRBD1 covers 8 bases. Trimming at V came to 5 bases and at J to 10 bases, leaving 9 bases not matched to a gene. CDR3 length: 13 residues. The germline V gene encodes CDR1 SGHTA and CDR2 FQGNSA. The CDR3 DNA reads TGTGCCAGCAGCCAAAAGGACAGGGTTGGAGCTTTCTTT. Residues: CASSQKDRVGAFF.

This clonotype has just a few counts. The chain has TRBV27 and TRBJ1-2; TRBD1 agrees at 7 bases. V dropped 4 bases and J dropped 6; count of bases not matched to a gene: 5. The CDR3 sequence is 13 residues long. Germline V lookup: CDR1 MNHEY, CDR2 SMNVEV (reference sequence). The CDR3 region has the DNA TGTGCCAGCAGTTCAAACAGGGGCGATGGCTACACCTTC. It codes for CASSSNRGDGYTF.

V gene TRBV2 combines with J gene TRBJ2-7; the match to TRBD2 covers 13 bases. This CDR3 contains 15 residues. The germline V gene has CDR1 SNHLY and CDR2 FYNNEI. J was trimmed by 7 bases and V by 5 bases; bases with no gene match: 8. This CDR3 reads CASSTGLAGVGEQYF. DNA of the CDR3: TGTGCCAGCAGTACAGGACTAGCGGGAGTGGGAGAGCAGTACTTC.

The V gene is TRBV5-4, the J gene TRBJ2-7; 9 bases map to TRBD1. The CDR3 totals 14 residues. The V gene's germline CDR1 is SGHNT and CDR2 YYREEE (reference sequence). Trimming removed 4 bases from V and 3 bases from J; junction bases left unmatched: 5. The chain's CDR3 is CASSLDRGDYEQYF. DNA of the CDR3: TGTGCCAGCAGCCTGGACAGGGGAGACTACGAGCAGTACTTC.

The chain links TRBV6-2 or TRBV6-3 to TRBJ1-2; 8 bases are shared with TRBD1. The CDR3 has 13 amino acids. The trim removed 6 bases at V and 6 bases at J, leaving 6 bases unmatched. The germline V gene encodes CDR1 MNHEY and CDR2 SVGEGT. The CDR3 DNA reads TGTGCCAGCAGGGACCCAGGGGGCGATGGCTACACCTTC. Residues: CASRDPGGDGYTF.

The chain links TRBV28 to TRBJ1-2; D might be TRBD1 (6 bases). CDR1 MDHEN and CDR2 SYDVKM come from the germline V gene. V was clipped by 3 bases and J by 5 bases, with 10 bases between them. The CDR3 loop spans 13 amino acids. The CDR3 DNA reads TGTGCCAGCAGTTTTGGACAGAGATATGGCTACACCTTC. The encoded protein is CASSFGQRYGYTF.

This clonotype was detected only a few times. The CDR3 here is CASSEATTGNSPLHF. CDR3 DNA sequence: TGTGCCAGCAGTGAAGCAACTACAGGGAATTCACCCCTCCACTTT. The V call is TRBV6-1, the J call TRBJ1-6, with D perhaps matching TRBD1 (6 bases). CDR1 is MNHNS and CDR2 is SASEGT in the germline V gene. This CDR3 has 15 residues. V was pared by 0 bases and J by 7 bases, with 10 bases between.

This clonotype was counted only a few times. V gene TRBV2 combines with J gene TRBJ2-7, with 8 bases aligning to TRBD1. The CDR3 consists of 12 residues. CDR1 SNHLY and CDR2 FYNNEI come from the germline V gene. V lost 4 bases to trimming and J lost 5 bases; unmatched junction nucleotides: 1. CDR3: CASSVTGDEQYF. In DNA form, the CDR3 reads TGTGCCAGCAGTGTGACAGGGGACGAGCAGTACTTC. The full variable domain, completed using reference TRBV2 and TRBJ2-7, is EPEVTQTPSHQVTQMGQEVILRCVPISNHLYFYWYRQILGQKVEFLVSFYNNEISEKSEIFDDQFSVERPDGSNFTLKIRSTKLEDSAMYFCASSVTGDEQYFGPGTRLTVT.

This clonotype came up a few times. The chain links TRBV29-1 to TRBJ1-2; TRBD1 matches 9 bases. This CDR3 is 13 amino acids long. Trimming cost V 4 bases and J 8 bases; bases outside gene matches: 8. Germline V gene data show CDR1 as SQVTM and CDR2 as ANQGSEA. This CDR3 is CSVGTTGGGGYTF. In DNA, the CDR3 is TGCAGCGTTGGGACCACAGGGGGCGGGGGCTACACCTTC.

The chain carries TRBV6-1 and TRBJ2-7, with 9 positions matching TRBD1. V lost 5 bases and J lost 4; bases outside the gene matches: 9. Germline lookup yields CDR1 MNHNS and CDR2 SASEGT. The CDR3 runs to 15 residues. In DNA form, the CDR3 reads TGTGCCAGCAGTAAACCGACAGGGGGTCAATACGAGCAGTACTTC. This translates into CASSKPTGGQYEQYF.